A selection of T cell receptor beta chains follows, all from one sample in a study of T cell responses to AZD1222 COVID-19 vaccine. This table comes from immunoSEQ multiplex PCR, and its TCRdb copy is limited to in-frame clones, with some not included. Of about 99,000 clones in the sample, more than 75% were seen once. This specimen consisted of peripheral blood, obtained on day 0 of AZD1222 vaccination. These receptors were taken from an adult in good health. CDR3s include the opening cysteine and the closing phenylalanine or tryptophan. D genes are given only for firm matches. Part of the rows lack a size; the others show once, few, many or a class for expanded clones.

d_call,clone_size,v_call,j_call,cdr3_aa,cdr3_nt
NA,NA,TRBV19,TRBJ2-4,CASSIRSPGEEAKNIQYF,TGTGCCAGTAGTATTCGATCCCCAGGTGAGGAGGCCAAAAACATTCAGTACTTC
NA,NA,TRBV7-9,TRBJ1-5,CASSLAAAYSNQPQHF,TGTGCCAGCAGCTTAGCGGCAGCTTATAGCAATCAGCCCCAGCATTTT
TRBD1,NA,TRBV2,TRBJ1-2,CASSEQGQGVDGYTF,TGTGCCAGCAGTGAACAAGGACAGGGGGTGGATGGCTACACCTTC
TRBD1,once,TRBV5-1,TRBJ1-2,CASSLIRPQGAGGYTF,TGCGCCAGCAGCTTGATCCGGCCCCAGGGGGCAGGTGGCTACACCTTC
NA,NA,TRBV24-1,TRBJ1-1,CATSDSRPGRTEAFF,TGTGCCACCAGTGATTCTCGGCCAGGGAGGACTGAAGCTTTCTTT
NA,NA,TRBV30,TRBJ1-3,CAWSPVHSGNTIYF,TGTGCCTGGAGTCCGGTACACTCTGGAAACACCATATATTTT
NA,NA,TRBV18,TRBJ2-7,CASSRQVVSEQYF,TGTGCCAGCTCACGACAGGTGGTGTCCGAGCAGTACTTC
TRBD1,few,TRBV6-2/TRBV6-3,TRBJ2-3,CASSSDRGYGTDTQYF,TGTGCCAGCAGTTCGGACAGGGGGTACGGCACAGATACGCAGTATTTT
NA,NA,TRBV5-1,TRBJ2-5,CASTFGGTQETQYF,TGCGCCAGCACCTTTGGAGGGACCCAAGAGACCCAGTACTTC
NA,NA,TRBV6-5,TRBJ2-1,CASSYTGGFYNEQFF,TGTGCCAGCAGTTACACCGGGGGCTTCTACAATGAGCAGTTCTTC
NA,NA,TRBV6-5,TRBJ1-5,CASSNGQFNQPQHF,TGTGCCAGCAGTAACGGACAGTTCAATCAGCCCCAGCATTTT
NA,NA,TRBV7-6,TRBJ2-1,CASSSYGIKQFF,TGTGCCAGCAGCTCCTACGGGATTAAGCAGTTCTTC
NA,NA,TRBV27,TRBJ1-1,CASSLRENTEAFF,TGTGCCAGCAGTTTGAGAGAGAACACTGAAGCTTTCTTT
NA,few,TRBV5-8,TRBJ1-5,CASSLARAFGNQPQHF,TGTGCCAGCAGCTTGGCCCGGGCCTTTGGCAATCAGCCCCAGCATTTT
NA,NA,TRBV11-3,TRBJ2-1,CASSLGDYNEQFF,TGTGCCAGCAGCTTAGGGGACTACAATGAGCAGTTCTTC
NA,NA,TRBV9,TRBJ2-1,CASSSDGANEQFF,TGTGCCAGCAGCTCGGACGGTGCAAATGAGCAGTTCTTC
TRBD2,NA,TRBV5-4,TRBJ2-1,CASSRLAGAINEQFF,TGTGCCAGCAGCAGACTAGCGGGGGCAATCAATGAGCAGTTCTTC
NA,NA,TRBV5-1,TRBJ1-1,CASRLFVNTEAFF,TGCGCCAGCAGGCTATTCGTGAACACTGAAGCTTTCTTT
NA,NA,TRBV7-2,TRBJ2-2,CASSLVAGGTGELFF,TGTGCCAGCAGCTTAGTAGCCGGCGGCACCGGGGAGCTGTTTTTT
NA,few,TRBV19,TRBJ2-3,CASRFGSGADTQYF,TGTGCCAGTAGATTCGGGAGTGGCGCAGATACGCAGTATTTT
TRBD1,NA,TRBV7-9,TRBJ1-4,CASSARGRNEKLFF,TGTGCCAGCAGCGCCAGGGGGCGTAATGAAAAACTGTTTTTT
NA,few,TRBV21-1,TRBJ2-3,CASSKGGLASGPDTQYF,TGTGCCAGCAGCAAAGGGGGACTAGCGTCGGGTCCAGATACGCAGTATTTT